This T cell receptor (beta chain) derives from a study of blood T cell repertoires in COVID-19. Sequencing was performed with immunoSEQ multiplex PCR; in TCRdb, only in-frame clones are kept and a portion is missing. Here the sample spans around 270,000 clones, around 88% being singletons. Germline lookup yields CDR1 SQVTM and CDR2 ANQGSEA. The V and J ends lost 4 bases and 9 bases, in that order; junction bases with no gene match: 9. The CDR3 is 14 amino acids. This sequence was found in a man between 40 and 49 years old with acute or convalescent COVID-19. Input material: peripheral blood. The gene calls are TRBV29-1 and TRBJ2-7; 13 bases are shared with TRBD2. The CDR3 DNA reads as TGCAGCGTTGGACAGACTAGCGGGGGGTTAGTGCAGTACTTC. Protein: CSVGQTSGGLVQYF.